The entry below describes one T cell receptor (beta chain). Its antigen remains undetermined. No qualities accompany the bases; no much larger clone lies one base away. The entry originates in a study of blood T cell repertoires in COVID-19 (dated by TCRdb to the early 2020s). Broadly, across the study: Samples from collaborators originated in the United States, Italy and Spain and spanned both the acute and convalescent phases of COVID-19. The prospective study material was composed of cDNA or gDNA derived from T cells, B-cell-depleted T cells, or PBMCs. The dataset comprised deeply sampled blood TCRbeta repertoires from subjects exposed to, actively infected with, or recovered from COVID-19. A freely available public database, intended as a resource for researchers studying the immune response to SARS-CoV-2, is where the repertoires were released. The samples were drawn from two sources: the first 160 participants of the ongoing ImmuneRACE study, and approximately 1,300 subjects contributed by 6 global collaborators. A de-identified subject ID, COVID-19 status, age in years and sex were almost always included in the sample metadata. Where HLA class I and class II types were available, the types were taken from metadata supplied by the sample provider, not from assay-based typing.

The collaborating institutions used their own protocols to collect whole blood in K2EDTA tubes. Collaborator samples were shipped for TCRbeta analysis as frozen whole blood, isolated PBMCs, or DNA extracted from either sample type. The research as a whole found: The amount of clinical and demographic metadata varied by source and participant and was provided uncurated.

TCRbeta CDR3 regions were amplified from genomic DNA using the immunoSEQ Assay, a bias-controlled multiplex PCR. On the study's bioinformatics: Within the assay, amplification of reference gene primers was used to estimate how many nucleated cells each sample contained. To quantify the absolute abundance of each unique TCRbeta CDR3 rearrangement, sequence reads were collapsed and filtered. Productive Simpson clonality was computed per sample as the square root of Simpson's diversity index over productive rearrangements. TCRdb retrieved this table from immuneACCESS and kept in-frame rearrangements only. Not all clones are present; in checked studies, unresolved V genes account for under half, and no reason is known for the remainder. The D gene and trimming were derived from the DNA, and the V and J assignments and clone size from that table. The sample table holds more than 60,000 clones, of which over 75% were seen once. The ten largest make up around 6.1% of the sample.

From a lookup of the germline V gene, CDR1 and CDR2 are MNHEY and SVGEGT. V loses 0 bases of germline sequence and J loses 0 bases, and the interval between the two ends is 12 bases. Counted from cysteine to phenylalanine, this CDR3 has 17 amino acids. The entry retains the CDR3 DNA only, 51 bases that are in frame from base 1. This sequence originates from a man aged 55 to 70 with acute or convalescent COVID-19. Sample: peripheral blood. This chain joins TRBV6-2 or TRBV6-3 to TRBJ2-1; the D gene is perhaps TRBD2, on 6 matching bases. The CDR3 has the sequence CASSYSIADSSYNEQFF. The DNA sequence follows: TGTGCCAGCAGTTACTCTATAGCGGATAGCTCCTACAATGAGCAGTTCTTC.